Sequencing of this T cell receptor (beta chain) was carried out in a study of blood T cells in healthy people across ages. A second PCR, run for 7 to 11 cycles, used a sample-barcoded 5' primer plus a J-beta primer mix. TCRdb processed the 5' RACE reads anew with MiXCR; each CDR3 protein has one entry. Of around 790,000 distinct CDR3 sequences in the sample, around 42% were seen once. The CDR3 spans 16 residues. Trimming removed 1 base at V and 5 bases at J, with 17 bases between. Per the germline V gene, CDR1 is SGHTA and CDR2 is FQGNSA. This receptor was identified in a man aged 60 to 69 in good health. The sample was blood. The V call is TRBV7-2, the J call TRBJ1-1; D is undetermined. CDR3 DNA: TGTGCCAGCAGCTTAGAAGGTTTCGCGGCAAATACTGAAGCTTTCTTT. Amino acid sequence: CASSLEGFAANTEAFF.